The 16 T cell receptor beta chains reported below all come from one sample, sequenced in a study of glioma-infiltrating T cells after dendritic cell vaccination. Clones were read by immunoSEQ multiplex PCR, and TCRdb kept only the in-frame ones, dropping some. Seen here are under 35,000 clones, roughly 90% observed once, and the top ten hold around 2.2%. Sample: blood, taken before dendritic cell vaccination. These receptor sequences come from a human donor with glioblastoma.

This clone was seen more than once but under ten times. The chain is built from TRBV18 and TRBJ2-3, with 10 positions matching TRBD2. Germline V gene sequence: CDR1 KGHSH, CDR2 LQKENI. This CDR3 spans 16 amino acids. Trimming at V came to 1 base and at J to 1 base, leaving 2 bases not matched to a gene. CDR3 bases: TGTGCCAGCTCACCACTTCTAGCGGGGGGCACAGATACGCAGTATTTT. This sequence encodes CASSPLLAGGTDTQYF.

CDR3 bases: TGTGCCTCGCAGCGGGGGCGGTACAATGAGCAGTTCTTC. This encodes CASQRGRYNEQFF. This chain connects TRBV30 to TRBJ2-1; 8 bases agree with TRBD2. The V gene's germline CDR1 is GTSNPN and CDR2 SVGIG (reference sequence). This CDR3 has 13 amino acids. The J segment lost 4 bases and the V segment lost 7 bases, leaving 6 bases of the junction unmatched.

CDR3 region: CASSATSGGQYF. The CDR3 DNA sequence: TGTGCCAGCAGCGCGACTAGCGGGGGGCAGTACTTC. The chain links TRBV11-2 to TRBJ2-5; 13 nucleotides match TRBD2. V lost 5 bases, J lost 11 bases, and 2 bases stayed unmatched. In germline, CDR1 is SGHAT, CDR2 FQNNGV. The CDR3 extends over 12 amino acids.

The CDR3 bases are TGTGCCTCACAACAGGTTCCCTATGGCTACACCTTC. Translation gives CASQQVPYGYTF. V usage is TRBV30 and J usage is TRBJ1-2, with D maybe TRBD1 (5 bases). Germline values: CDR1 GTSNPN, CDR2 SVGIG (reference sequence). V lost 7 bases to trimming and J lost 4 bases, with 13 bases between them. This CDR3 spans 12 amino acids.

The chain links TRBV2 to TRBJ1-1; 7 bases map to TRBD1. The J segment lost 4 bases and the V segment lost 8 bases, leaving 4 bases of the junction unmatched. The germline gives CDR1 SNHLY, CDR2 FYNNEI. The length of the CDR3 is 12 residues. The CDR3 DNA follows: TGTGCCAGCGGACAGGAGTTCACTGAAGCTTTCTTT. Its protein is CASGQEFTEAFF. Supplemented by reference TRBV2 and TRBJ1-1, the full variable domain reads EPEVTQTPSHQVTQMGQEVILRCVPISNHLYFYWYRQILGQKVEFLVSFYNNEISEKSEIFDDQFSVERPDGSNFTLKIRSTKLEDSAMYFCASGQEFTEAFFGQGTRLTVV.

As DNA, the CDR3 is TGTGCCAGCTCACAGGGACCAGCCGGGACTAACTATGAGCAGTTCTTC. This encodes CASSQGPAGTNYEQFF. V and J are TRBV18 and TRBJ2-1, with 7 bases lining up with TRBD2. The CDR3 is 16 amino acids. CDR1 and CDR2 (germline): KGHSH, LQKENI. The V gene end was trimmed by 4 bases and the J gene end by 8 bases; junction bases not matched to a gene: 14.

J is TRBJ2-7 and V is TRBV6-5; 9 bases map to TRBD1. The CDR3 loop spans 14 amino acids. CDR1 and CDR2 (germline): MNHEY, SVGAGI. V trimming: 6 bases; J trimming: 1 base; junction bases outside the gene matches: 4. Here the CDR3 reads CASRSGQGSYEQYF. Written as DNA, the CDR3 is TGTGCCAGCAGATCGGGACAGGGATCCTACGAGCAGTACTTC.

This chain joins TRBV19 and TRBJ2-1, with 7 bases lining up with TRBD1. Germline CDR1 is LNHDA and CDR2 is SQIVND (reference sequence). This CDR3 contains 14 residues. The V segment lost 6 bases and the J segment 8 bases; nucleotides outside the gene matches: 10. In nucleotides, the CDR3 is TGTGCCAGTAGCCCCAGGGGTCAGGGGGATGAGCAGTTCTTC. Amino acid sequence: CASSPRGQGDEQFF. The whole variable domain, filled in from reference TRBV19 and TRBJ2-1, reads DGGITQSPKYLFRKEGQNVTLSCEQNLNHDAMYWYRQDPGQGLRLIYYSQIVNDFQKGDIAEGYSVSREKKESFPLTVTSAQKNPTAFYLCASSPRGQGDEQFFGPGTRLTVL.

CDR3 protein: CASSVLLGQGSYGYTF. For the CDR3, the DNA is TGTGCCAGCAGCGTACTCCTGGGACAGGGGAGCTATGGCTACACCTTC. This sequence joins TRBV5-8 and TRBJ1-2; 10 bases line up with TRBD1. The CDR3 extends over 16 amino acids. Trimming took 4 bases from V and 4 from J; bases not matched to a gene: 10. CDR1 SGHTS and CDR2 YDEGEE come from the germline V gene.

V gene TRBV18 combines with J gene TRBJ1-1; 9 bases are shared with TRBD1. This CDR3 is 14 amino acids long. Germline lookup yields CDR1 KGHSH and CDR2 LQKENI. J was trimmed by 7 bases and V by 3 bases; bases with no gene match: 6. CDR3: CASSPGTGRIEAFF. The CDR3 coding sequence is TGTGCCAGCTCACCCGGGACAGGGCGAATTGAAGCTTTCTTT.

This clone has just one count. The V gene is TRBV7-2, the J gene TRBJ2-7, with TRBD2 as a possible D gene (7 bases). Trimming removed 5 bases at V and 6 bases at J, with 17 bases between. The CDR3 runs to 14 residues. In germline, CDR1 is SGHTA, CDR2 FQGNSA. CDR3 residues: CASSLSRGLREQYF. The CDR3 region has the DNA TGTGCCAGCAGCCTCTCGCGGGGGCTCCGCGAGCAGTACTTC.

CDR3 DNA: TGTGCCAGCAGTGAGGGGACAGGGAGCGACGAGCAGTACTTC. Encoded protein: CASSEGTGSDEQYF. The chain links TRBV6-1 to TRBJ2-7; 9 bases map to TRBD1. There are 14 residues in the CDR3. From germline, CDR1 is MNHNS and CDR2 SASEGT. Losses at the gene ends were 3 bases for V and 5 bases for J; bases not matched to a gene: 5.

V usage is TRBV6-1 and J usage is TRBJ1-3, with D possibly TRBD1 on 6 matching bases. The germline V and J ends were trimmed by 7 bases and 4 bases, with 14 bases remaining between them. This CDR3 is 14 amino acids long. Germline V gene sequence: CDR1 MNHNS, CDR2 SASEGT. The CDR3 region has the DNA TGTGCCAGCACCAGACTACAGGGAGGAAACACCATATATTTT. Protein product: CASTRLQGGNTIYF.

There are a few counts of this clone. V gene TRBV10-2 combines with J gene TRBJ1-5; 9 positions match TRBD1. V was clipped by 0 bases and J by 0 bases; unmatched bases: 9. The CDR3 spans 19 residues. Germline values: CDR1 WSHSY, CDR2 SAAADI. DNA for the CDR3: TGCGCCAGCAGTGAGTCAGGGGTAACAGGGGGCCATAGCAATCAGCCCCAGCATTTT. It encodes CASSESGVTGGHSNQPQHF.

The chain has TRBV6-5 and TRBJ1-6; 10 nucleotides line up with TRBD1. The CDR3 length is 16 residues. Germline V gene data show CDR1 as MNHEY and CDR2 as SVGAGI. Trimming at V came to 4 bases and at J to 10 bases, leaving 10 bases not matched to a gene. As DNA, the CDR3 is TGTGCCAGCAGTTTCACCCGGGACAGGGGCAGGTCACCCCTCCACTTT. As protein: CASSFTRDRGRSPLHF.

The V and J genes are TRBV18 and TRBJ2-7; TRBD1 aligns across 10 bases. The CDR3 extends over 15 amino acids. Germline values: CDR1 KGHSH, CDR2 LQKENI. Trimming cost V 5 bases and J 5 bases; bases outside gene matches: 9. This CDR3 is CASSTRGQGSDEQYF. As DNA, the CDR3 is TGTGCCAGCTCAACCAGGGGACAGGGGTCGGACGAGCAGTACTTC.